This TCR beta chain originates from a study of blood T cell repertoires in COVID-19. Profiling relied on immunoSEQ multiplex PCR, and the TCRdb table lists in-frame clones only, not all of them. The sample includes more than 150,000 clones, 65% to 90% of them seen just once. Germline V gives CDR1 MDHEN, CDR2 SYDVKM. V lost 6 bases to trimming and J lost 2 bases, with 17 bases between them. The CDR3 has 15 amino acids. The receptor was isolated from a man between 60 and 70 years old with acute or convalescent COVID-19. The rearrangement links TRBV28 to TRBJ2-7, with D possibly TRBD1 on 6 matching bases. Material for sequencing was peripheral blood. The CDR3 nucleotides read TGTGCCAGCAGAATGGGACATCTGGCAACCTACGAGCAGTACTTC. This encodes CASRMGHLATYEQYF.